This TCR beta chain was sequenced for a study of blood T cell repertoires in COVID-19. About the study: From T cells, B-cell-depleted T cells, or PBMCs came the material, which was cDNA or gDNA.

Authors' analysis steps: Researchers report that nucleated cell counts were estimated from reference gene primer amplification. Sequencing was performed with immunoSEQ multiplex PCR; in TCRdb, only in-frame clones are kept and a portion is missing. V, J and clone size are those of that table, while D and trimming were read from the DNA. This repertoire shows more than 300,000 clones, roughly 91% found once; its top ten account for 1.5% to 2%. CDR1 is SEHNR, CDR2 FQNEAQ, per germline (reference sequence). This CDR3 is built from 16 residues. With 1 base removed from V and 0 bases from J, the gap between germline ends came to 12 bases. This clone was seen just once.

The origin of this receptor is a woman aged 30 to 39 with COVID-19, enrolled during active disease. The source material was peripheral blood. This chain links TRBV7-9 with TRBJ1-2; D uncertain. The CDR3: CASSLDGDLANYGYTF. CDR3 nucleotides: TGTGCCAGCAGCTTAGATGGCGATCTAGCTAACTATGGCTACACCTTC.